These 13 T cell receptor beta chains share one sample of origin, sequenced in a study of cytomegalovirus exposure and HLA in healthy donors. This PCR relied on a set of 60 Vbeta primers and 13 Jbeta primers. TCRdb's table, derived via immunoSEQ multiplex PCR, lists solely in-frame clones and lacks some. The table shows around 150,000 clones, with around three quarters occurring only once. The source material was PBMCs. These receptors were taken from a woman in her 40s in good health and CMV-seronegative.

CDR3 coding DNA: TGTGCCAGCAGTGAATACGTCGGCTCTGGAAACACCATATATTTT. It translates to CASSEYVGSGNTIYF. This sequence joins TRBV28 and TRBJ1-3; D call uncertain. V was pared by 5 bases and J by 0 bases, with 11 bases between. CDR1 and CDR2 from the germline V gene are MDHEN and SYDVKM. The CDR3 is 15 amino acids. The full variable domain, rest sourced from reference TRBV28 and TRBJ1-3, is DVKVTQSSRYLVKRTGEKVFLECVQDMDHENMFWYRQDPGLGLRLIYFSYDVKMKEKGDIPEGYSVSREKKERFSLILESASTNQTSMYLCASSEYVGSGNTIYFGEGSWLTVV.

The J gene is TRBJ1-4, the V gene TRBV19, with 8 bases aligning to TRBD1. V was pared by 3 bases and J by 5 bases, with 5 bases of the junction left unmatched. Looked up from germline, CDR1 is LNHDA and CDR2 is SQIVND (reference sequence). CDR3 length equals 15 residues. The CDR3 region is CASSIGQGGNEKLFF. The DNA of the CDR3 is TGTGCCAGTAGTATTGGACAGGGAGGGAATGAAAAACTGTTTTTT.

The rearrangement joins TRBV5-1 to TRBJ2-5; 8 bases are a match to TRBD1. Germline trimming cut 7 bases from V and 4 bases from J; bases unmatched to any gene: 18. The V gene's germline CDR1 is SGHRS and CDR2 YFSETQ. The CDR3 sequence is 17 residues long. For the CDR3, the DNA is TGCGCCAGCCCTGACTTGAACCCTGGACAGGGTCGAGAGACCCAGTACTTC. Translating gives CASPDLNPGQGRETQYF.

The V call is TRBV19, the J call TRBJ1-1, with a weak D call TRBD1 (5 bases). The V end was cut by 2 bases, the J end by 1 base, with 14 bases between. There are 16 residues in the CDR3. The germline V gene encodes CDR1 LNHDA and CDR2 SQIVND (reference sequence). CDR3 DNA sequence: TGTGCCAGTAGTATATCAACCCTCACAGGGAACACTGAAGCTTTCTTT. Translating gives CASSISTLTGNTEAFF. Looking up the rest from reference TRBV19 and TRBJ1-1 gives the full variable domain: DGGITQSPKYLFRKEGQNVTLSCEQNLNHDAMYWYRQDPGQGLRLIYYSQIVNDFQKGDIAEGYSVSREKKESFPLTVTSAQKNPTAFYLCASSISTLTGNTEAFFGQGTRLTVV.

The DNA of the CDR3 is TGTGCCATCAGTGATTCGACCTCAGGGGAGACCCAGTACTTC. Amino acids: CAISDSTSGETQYF. The chain carries TRBV10-3 and TRBJ2-5; maybe TRBD1 (5 bases). CDR1 is ENHRY, CDR2 SYGVKD, per germline. V was cut by 3 bases and J by 5 bases, with 13 bases left in between. The CDR3 spans 14 residues.

The chain has TRBV5-1 and TRBJ1-2; D possibly corresponds to TRBD1 (6 bases). CDR1 is SGHRS, CDR2 YFSETQ, per germline. The CDR3 loop spans 15 amino acids. V was clipped by 0 bases and J by 7 bases, with 16 bases between them. CDR3 residues: CASSLGGTTIGGYTF. CDR3 bases: TGCGCCAGCAGCTTGGGGGGGACAACTATAGGTGGCTACACCTTC.

The sample holds one count of this clone. The chain combines TRBV2 with TRBJ1-2; 12 positions match TRBD1. The CDR3 has 13 residues. Looked up from germline, CDR1 is SNHLY and CDR2 is FYNNEI. This CDR3 is CAQRDRGRGGYTF. The CDR3 nucleotides are TGTGCTCAGCGGGACAGGGGGCGCGGTGGCTACACCTTC.

The chain links TRBV29-1 to TRBJ2-7; 11 bases line up with TRBD2. Germline V gene sequence: CDR1 SQVTM, CDR2 ANQGSEA. CDR3 size: 14 residues. J lost 4 bases, V lost 4 bases, and 6 bases had no gene match. CDR3 region: CSVVGTSGAYEQYF. In DNA, the CDR3 is TGCAGCGTTGTCGGGACTAGCGGCGCATACGAGCAGTACTTC.

The chain is built from TRBV5-1 and TRBJ2-3; D is uncertain. V lost 2 bases to trimming and J lost 0 bases, with 10 bases between them. Germline CDR1 is SGHRS and CDR2 is YFSETQ. The CDR3 length is 15 residues. CDR3 sequence (DNA): TGCGCCAGCAGCTTTATGAGCGAAAGCACAGATACGCAGTATTTT. Amino acids: CASSFMSESTDTQYF.

The rearrangement links TRBV30 to TRBJ1-4, with unresolved D. Germline assignment: CDR1 GTSNPN and CDR2 SVGIG (reference sequence). Trimming removed 3 bases at V and 7 bases at J, with 12 bases between. The CDR3 is 13 residues long. The chain's CDR3 is CAWRQPGGEKLFF. The CDR3 DNA is TGTGCCTGGAGGCAGCCTGGCGGTGAAAAACTGTTTTTT.

The chain joins TRBV19 to TRBJ1-2, with D perhaps TRBD1 (5 bases). V was clipped by 5 bases and J by 3 bases, with 10 bases between them. This CDR3 is 13 amino acids long. Germline lookup yields CDR1 LNHDA and CDR2 SQIVND (reference sequence). The CDR3 here is CASSAGQHYGYTF. The CDR3 DNA sequence: TGTGCCAGTAGTGCAGGGCAGCACTATGGCTACACCTTC.

CDR3 DNA: TGTGCCAGCAGTGCAGGGGGCGCCCCGGATACGCAGTATTTT. Its protein is CASSAGGAPDTQYF. The genes are TRBV6-1 and TRBJ2-3; 8 nucleotides line up with TRBD1. V dropped 4 bases and J dropped 6; count of bases not matched to a gene: 6. The CDR3 is 14 residues long. Germline CDR1 MNHNS, CDR2 SASEGT.

This sequence joins TRBV19 and TRBJ2-1, with 15 bases that match TRBD2. Unmatched junction bases numbered 5, after V lost 6 bases and J lost 8 bases. Germline CDR1 reads LNHDA; CDR2 reads SQIVND (reference sequence). The CDR3 length is 15 residues. This CDR3 is CASSWTSGRADEQFF. The CDR3 nucleotides are TGTGCCAGTAGCTGGACTAGCGGGAGGGCCGATGAGCAGTTCTTC.